This entry lists 21 T cell receptor beta chains sequenced from one sample in a study of somatic mutations in cytotoxic T cells in rheumatoid arthritis. Here immunoSEQ multiplex PCR was the method, and the copy in TCRdb shows in-frame clones only, minus some. Among more than 15,000 clones listed, approximately 71% were seen once. The sequenced sample consisted of CD8+ T cells sorted from blood. The receptors come from an adult with rheumatoid arthritis.

The chain links TRBV4-1 to TRBJ1-4; no firm D call. This CDR3 is built from 16 residues. Deletions cut 0 bases from V and 4 bases from J, with 12 bases between. Germline CDR1 MGHRA, CDR2 YSYEKL. CDR3: CASSQDRTWVNEKLFF. CDR3 sequence (DNA): TGCGCCAGCAGCCAAGATCGGACGTGGGTTAATGAAAAACTGTTTTTT.

This rearrangement joins TRBV7-2 to TRBJ2-1; D remains ambiguous. Trimming stripped 1 base from V and 8 bases from J, with 12 bases between. The CDR3 spans 14 residues. Germline V gene data show CDR1 as SGHTA and CDR2 as FQGNSA. As DNA, the CDR3 is TGTGCCAGCAGCTTAGACGGGCCACTGGATGAGCAGTTCTTC. Translation gives CASSLDGPLDEQFF.

This chain joins TRBV6-5 and TRBJ2-7; maybe TRBD1 (6 bases). Trimming took 4 bases from V and 5 from J, leaving 18 bases between them. The CDR3 covers 15 residues. CDR1 and CDR2 from the germline V gene are MNHEY and SVGAGI. The CDR3 here is CASSWGRPQGHEQYF. The CDR3 nucleotides are TGTGCCAGCAGTTGGGGGCGCCCACAGGGCCACGAGCAGTACTTC.

J is TRBJ2-5 and V is TRBV25-1; D is ambiguous. Germline CDR1 reads MGHDK; CDR2 reads SYGVNS. There are 11 residues in the CDR3. V was clipped by 6 bases and J by 5 bases, with 7 bases between them. CDR3 sequence reads: CASRYGETQYF. The CDR3 DNA reads as TGTGCCAGCAGATATGGGGAGACCCAGTACTTC.

As concerns this clone: At one of its ends the junction is not consistent with the germline gene, which may arise from a read error. The chain carries TRBV29-1 and TRBJ2-3; D gene unclear. The V gene's germline CDR1 is SQVTM and CDR2 ANQGSEA. This CDR3 is built from 12 residues. The CDR3 loop is CSVEVSRAQVSF. CDR3 DNA sequence: TGCAGCGTTGAAGTGTCACGGGCACAAGTTAGCTTT.

Worth noting for this clone: This CDR3 is also generated by other DNA sequences in the sample. The chain employs TRBV11-2 and TRBJ2-7; 7 bases agree with TRBD1. Germline assignment: CDR1 SGHAT and CDR2 FQNNGV. J lost 2 bases, V lost 5 bases, and 6 bases had no gene match. This CDR3 comprises 14 residues. The CDR3 DNA reads TGTGCCAGCAGCCTATCGGACAGGCCCTACGAGCAGTACTTC. Translating gives CASSLSDRPYEQYF.

J is TRBJ2-7 and V is TRBV29-1, with 8 bases fitting TRBD1. The CDR3 loop spans 13 amino acids. Germline CDR1 is SQVTM and CDR2 is ANQGSEA. V was clipped by 4 bases and J by 4 bases; unmatched bases: 6. The CDR3 here is CSVGGQVEYEQYF. For the CDR3, the DNA is TGCAGCGTTGGGGGACAGGTGGAATACGAGCAGTACTTC.

This clone occurred a few times. This chain uses TRBV4-2 with TRBJ2-7; the D is unclear. This CDR3 region has 13 residues. The V end lost 0 bases, the J end lost 0 bases, and 3 bases lay between the germline ends. CDR1 LGHNA and CDR2 YNFKEQ come from the germline V gene. The CDR3 loop is CASSQDGSYEQYF. DNA of the CDR3: TGTGCCAGCAGCCAAGACGGCTCCTACGAGCAGTACTTC.

This clone was counted a few times. The gene calls are TRBV19 and TRBJ1-5, with D uncertain. This CDR3 contains 13 residues. V lost 7 bases and J lost 0, with 7 bases in between. CDR1 is LNHDA and CDR2 is SQIVND in the germline V gene (reference sequence). Here the CDR3 reads CASTLYSNQPQHF. CDR3 nucleotides: TGTGCCAGTACCCTTTATAGCAATCAGCCCCAGCATTTT.

V usage is TRBV19 and J usage is TRBJ1-1; possible D gene TRBD1, 5 bases. Looked up from germline, CDR1 is LNHDA and CDR2 is SQIVND (reference sequence). Trimming stripped 1 base from V and 6 bases from J, with 6 bases between. This CDR3 has 12 residues. The DNA for the CDR3 is TGTGCCAGTAGTATAGCGGGACCTGAAGCTTTCTTT. It codes for CASSIAGPEAFF.

This clone was picked up a small number of times. The CDR3 DNA sequence: TGCGCCAGCAGCTTGTGGCCTGAGGAGACCCAGTACTTC. Encoded protein: CASSLWPEETQYF. The chain carries TRBV5-1 and TRBJ2-5; no clear D. Looked up from germline, CDR1 is SGHRS and CDR2 is YFSETQ. Deletions cut 1 base from V and 5 bases from J, with 9 bases between. This CDR3 region has 13 residues. Full variable domain (rest looked up from reference TRBV5-1 and TRBJ2-5): KAGVTQTPRYLIKTRGQQVTLSCSPISGHRSVSWYQQTPGQGLQFLFEYFSETQRNKGNFPGRFSGRQFSNSRSEMNVSTLELGDSALYLCASSLWPEETQYFGPGTRLLVL.

The chain employs TRBV6-6 and TRBJ2-7; D call uncertain. Germline V CDR1 and CDR2: MNHNY, SVGAGI (reference sequence). Trimming took off 6 bases at V and 2 bases at J, with 11 bases between the two ends. There are 13 residues in the CDR3. The CDR3 loop is CASSHLTPYEQYF. CDR3 DNA sequence: TGTGCCAGCAGCCACTTAACCCCCTACGAGCAGTACTTC.

This clone has just a few counts. The chain links TRBV6-5 to TRBJ1-5, with 8 bases identical to TRBD1. CDR1 is MNHEY, CDR2 SVGAGI, per germline. J lost 0 bases, V lost 8 bases, and 6 bases had no gene match. There are 15 residues in the CDR3. The CDR3 here is CASAKQGDSNQPQHF. The CDR3 DNA reads TGTGCCAGCGCTAAACAGGGGGATAGCAATCAGCCCCAGCATTTT.

The V and J genes are TRBV6-5 and TRBJ1-5, with D maybe TRBD1 (5 bases). Germline loops: CDR1 MNHEY, CDR2 SVGAGI. V was pared by 8 bases and J by 0 bases, with 11 bases between. The CDR3 is 14 residues long. CDR3 region: CASGDGYSNQPQHF. In DNA form, the CDR3 reads TGTGCCAGCGGGGACGGGTATAGCAATCAGCCCCAGCATTTT.

The gene calls are TRBV28 and TRBJ2-4, with TRBD2 matching over 7 bases. This CDR3 region has 14 residues. CDR1 MDHEN and CDR2 SYDVKM come from the germline V gene. V lost 2 bases to trimming and J lost 6 bases; unmatched junction nucleotides: 4. The CDR3 reads CASSLGGGGNIQYF. The CDR3 nucleotides are TGTGCCAGCAGTTTAGGCGGGGGAGGAAACATTCAGTACTTC. Filled out from reference TRBV28 and TRBJ2-4, the complete variable domain reads DVKVTQSSRYLVKRTGEKVFLECVQDMDHENMFWYRQDPGLGLRLIYFSYDVKMKEKGDIPEGYSVSREKKERFSLILESASTNQTSMYLCASSLGGGGNIQYFGAGTRLSVL.

This chain connects TRBV28 to TRBJ1-2; D is unresolved. The CDR3 length is 14 residues. Germline-derived CDR1 and CDR2 are MDHEN and SYDVKM. V was trimmed by 3 bases and J by 1 base, leaving 9 bases between them. As DNA, the CDR3 is TGTGCCAGCAGTTTCCCGGAGATTAACTATGGCTACACCTTC. Translation gives CASSFPEINYGYTF.

This clone occurred a few times. The V and J genes are TRBV9 and TRBJ1-6; D is perhaps TRBD1 (5 bases). CDR3 length equals 13 residues. Trimming pared 4 bases from V and 9 bases from J, leaving 11 bases between. The germline V gene has CDR1 SGDLS and CDR2 YYNGEE. The CDR3 is CASSRGDGSPLHF. The CDR3 bases are TGTGCCAGCAGCCGGGGGGACGGTTCACCCCTCCACTTT.

This clone was counted only a few times. V is TRBV10-1 and J is TRBJ1-2; D remains ambiguous. V lost 2 bases, J lost 3 bases, and 13 bases lay in between. The V gene's germline CDR1 is WNHNN and CDR2 SYGVQD (reference sequence). This CDR3 region has 15 residues. CDR3 sequence reads: CASSEPKDGDYGYTF. CDR3 bases: TGCGCCAGCAGTGAGCCGAAAGACGGGGACTATGGCTACACCTTC.

The chain links TRBV11-3 to TRBJ2-2; 8 bases agree with TRBD1. The CDR3 covers 15 residues. Germline V gene lookup returns CDR1 SGHNT and CDR2 YENEEA. The V gene end was trimmed by 4 bases and the J gene end by 3 bases; junction bases not matched to a gene: 4. CDR3: CASSSGQADTGELFF. The CDR3 coding sequence is TGTGCCAGCAGCTCGGGACAGGCGGACACCGGGGAGCTGTTTTTT.

V usage is TRBV2 and J usage is TRBJ2-1; 10 bases agree with TRBD2. The V gene's germline CDR1 is SNHLY and CDR2 FYNNEI. The ends lost 5 bases at V and 4 bases at J; junction bases unmatched: 5. The CDR3 totals 15 residues. CDR3 nucleotides: TGTGCCAGCAGTCCGACTAGCGGGCTGTACAATGAGCAGTTCTTC. Its translation is CASSPTSGLYNEQFF.

V gene TRBV9 combines with J gene TRBJ2-3; D is unclear. Germline V gene sequence: CDR1 SGDLS, CDR2 YYNGEE. The ends were cut back, 2 bases at V and 2 bases at J, with 3 bases in the middle. The CDR3 spans 12 residues. The CDR3: CASSVNTDTQYF. CDR3 sequence (DNA): TGTGCCAGCAGCGTCAACACAGATACGCAGTATTTT.